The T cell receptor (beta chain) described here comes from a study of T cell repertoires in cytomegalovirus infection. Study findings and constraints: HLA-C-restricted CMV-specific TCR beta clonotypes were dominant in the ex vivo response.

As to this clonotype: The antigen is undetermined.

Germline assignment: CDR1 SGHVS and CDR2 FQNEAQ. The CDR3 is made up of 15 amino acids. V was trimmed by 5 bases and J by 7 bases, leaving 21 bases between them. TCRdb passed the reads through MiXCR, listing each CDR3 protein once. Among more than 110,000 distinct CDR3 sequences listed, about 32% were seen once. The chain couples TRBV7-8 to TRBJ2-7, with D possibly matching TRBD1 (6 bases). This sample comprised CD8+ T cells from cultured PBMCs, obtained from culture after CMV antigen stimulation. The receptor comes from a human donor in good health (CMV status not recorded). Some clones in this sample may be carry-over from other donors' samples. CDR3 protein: CASSEKQGPSGEQYF. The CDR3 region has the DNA TGTGCCAGCAGCGAAAAACAGGGACCCTCGGGGGAGCAGTACTTC.